A selection of T cell receptor beta chains follows, all from one sample in a study of vaccination effects on CD4 cells after COVID-19. The antigens these receptors bind are not known. The assay was immunoSEQ multiplex PCR, and TCRdb's table has in-frame clones only and misses some. The sample contains roughly 63,000 clones, around 82% of which appear only once. The starting material was CD4+ T cells from PBMCs cultured with HCoV-OC43 spike peptides, obtained after COVID-19 vaccination. These receptors originate from a human donor who received a COVID-19 vaccine. The CDR3 runs from the conserved cysteine through the conserved F or W. A D gene is named only where the DNA matches it firmly. Not every row has a clone size; where given, it reads once, few, many or a size class.

j_gene,d_gene,v_gene,abundance,CDR3nt,CDR3aa
TRBJ1-2,TRBD1,TRBV19,NA,TGTGCCAACTCGGACAGGGGGCGCGATGGCTACACCTTC,CANSDRGRDGYTF
TRBJ2-2,NA,TRBV7-9,NA,TGTGCCAGCAGCTTTGTGGGGGGTAGCACCGGGGAGCTGTTTTTT,CASSFVGGSTGELFF
TRBJ2-3,TRBD2,TRBV2,NA,TGTGCCAGCTTGAGCGGGGGGCCCACAGATACGCAGTATTTT,CASLSGGPTDTQYF
TRBJ1-5,NA,TRBV6-2/TRBV6-3,NA,TGTGCCAGCAGTCTAGACAGACCCAATCAGCCCCAGCATTTT,CASSLDRPNQPQHF
TRBJ2-1,TRBD1,TRBV2,NA,TGTGCCAGCAGTGAAGGGGACAGTACAGTCTACAATGAGCAGTTCTTC,CASSEGDSTVYNEQFF
TRBJ2-2,TRBD1,TRBV7-2,NA,TGTGCCAGCAGCTCCGACAGGGACACCGGGGAGCTGTTTTTT,CASSSDRDTGELFF
TRBJ2-5,TRBD1,TRBV15,NA,TGTGCCACCAGCAGCGCAGGGGGTAGAGAGACCCAGTACTTC,CATSSAGGRETQYF
TRBJ1-3,NA,TRBV14,NA,TGTGCCAGCGGACCGCGGTTAGGAAACACCATATATTTT,CASGPRLGNTIYF
TRBJ1-2,NA,TRBV4-2,NA,TGTGCCAGCAGCCAAGAGGGGGGCTATGGCTACACCTTC,CASSQEGGYGYTF
TRBJ1-6,TRBD1,TRBV15,NA,TGTGCCACGAGGAACGACAGGGGCTCCTATAATTCACCCCTCCACTTT,CATRNDRGSYNSPLHF
TRBJ1-4,NA,TRBV7-2,NA,TGTGCCAGCAGCGGGGGGAGGGGTGTTGAAAAACTGTTTTTT,CASSGGRGVEKLFF
TRBJ1-2,NA,TRBV2,NA,TGTGCCAGCAGTGCCTCCGGGACCAACTATGGCTACACCTTC,CASSASGTNYGYTF
TRBJ2-1,TRBD2,TRBV24-1,NA,TGTGCCACCAGTGATCCTGGGGGGGATAATGAGCAGTTCTTC,CATSDPGGDNEQFF
TRBJ2-5,TRBD1,TRBV6-5,NA,TGTGCCAGCAGTTACTCGGGGACAGGGCCTCAAGAGACCCAGTACTTC,CASSYSGTGPQETQYF
TRBJ1-5,NA,TRBV6-6,NA,TGTGCCAGCACCCGACAGGAGTACAATCAGCCCCAGCATTTT,CASTRQEYNQPQHF
TRBJ2-1,TRBD1,TRBV6-5,NA,TGTGCCAGCAGTTACTACGGGACAGGAAGCAATGAGCAGTTCTTC,CASSYYGTGSNEQFF
TRBJ2-2,NA,TRBV7-2,few,TGTGCCAGCAGCTTACGTCTAGTCCCAGCCGGGGAGCTGTTTTTT,CASSLRLVPAGELFF
TRBJ1-3,NA,TRBV7-9,NA,TGTGCCAGCAGTTGGGAATTCACCATATATTTT,CASSWEFTIYF
TRBJ2-1,NA,TRBV21-1,NA,TGTGCCAGCAGCACCCGCGGGGGGGGCCTTTTCAATGAGCAGTTCTTC,CASSTRGGGLFNEQFF
TRBJ2-3,NA,TRBV5-1,NA,TGCGCCAGCAGTCGAGGGGGTCAGGCAGATACGCAGTATTTT,CASSRGGQADTQYF
TRBJ2-1,NA,TRBV5-1,NA,TGCGCCAGCAGCTTGGTGGCAGTCAATGAGCAGTTCTTC,CASSLVAVNEQFF
TRBJ1-2,TRBD1,TRBV2,NA,TGTGCCAGCAGTGGACAGGGGAGAATGGATGGCTACACCTTC,CASSGQGRMDGYTF
TRBJ1-4,NA,TRBV7-9,once,TGTGCCAGCACCCCCGGGCCGGGACAAGCAACTAATGAAAAACTGTTTTTT,CASTPGPGQATNEKLFF
TRBJ1-5,NA,TRBV30,NA,TGTGCCTGGAGTGTAGCCGGGTTGAGCAATCAGCCCCAGCATTTT,CAWSVAGLSNQPQHF
TRBJ1-5,NA,TRBV19,NA,TGTGCCAGTAGTATACGGGCTTCTAGCAATCAGCCCCAGCATTTT,CASSIRASSNQPQHF
TRBJ2-2,NA,TRBV6-4,NA,TGTGCCAGCCGGGTCAGGACGAACACCGGGGAGCTGTTTTTT,CASRVRTNTGELFF
TRBJ1-2,NA,TRBV4-1,few,TGCGCCAGCAGCCAAGAGCCAGCCAATTCTAACTATGGCTACACCTTC,CASSQEPANSNYGYTF
TRBJ1-5,NA,TRBV3-1/TRBV3-2,NA,TGTGCCAGCAGCCCGTCGGGGGTCGGGAATCAGCCCCAGCATTTT,CASSPSGVGNQPQHF
TRBJ1-6,NA,TRBV11-1,NA,TGTGCCAGCAGCTTAGCCGGGACTGGTTCACCCCTCCACTTT,CASSLAGTGSPLHF
TRBJ1-5,NA,TRBV7-9,NA,TGTGCCAGCAGCAAGGACGCCCAGCCCCAGCATTTT,CASSKDAQPQHF
TRBJ1-1,NA,TRBV30,NA,TGTGCCTGGGCCCTGGAAAGACTAACAACTGAAGCTTTCTTT,CAWALERLTTEAFF
TRBJ1-5,TRBD1,TRBV3-1/TRBV3-2,NA,TGTGCCAGCAGCCAAGGGGGACAGGGAGACAATCAGCCCCAGCATTTT,CASSQGGQGDNQPQHF
TRBJ2-3,NA,TRBV24-1,NA,TGTGCCACCAGTGATTTTCGAGAGGGGAGCACGCAGTATTTT,CATSDFREGSTQYF
TRBJ1-2,NA,TRBV19,NA,TGTGCCAGTAGTTTCCGGGCCGGGGGCGCTGGGTATGGCTACACCTTC,CASSFRAGGAGYGYTF
TRBJ2-3,NA,TRBV19,NA,TGTGCCAGTAGTACACAGACAGGCAGCACAGATACGCAGTATTTT,CASSTQTGSTDTQYF
TRBJ1-1,TRBD1,TRBV19,NA,TGTGCCAGTAGTACCTACACAGGGGGTGGTGAAGCTTTCTTT,CASSTYTGGGEAFF
TRBJ2-2,NA,TRBV7-2,NA,TGTGCCAGCAGCTTAGTGGGGCAGGGGTTGGCCGGGGAGCTGTTTTTT,CASSLVGQGLAGELFF
TRBJ1-4,TRBD1,TRBV19,NA,TGTGCCAGTAGTACGGACAGGGGGGACGAAAAACTGTTTTTT,CASSTDRGDEKLFF
TRBJ1-2,NA,TRBV7-8,NA,TGTGCCAGCAGCTTCCGGGACAACTATGGCTACACCTTC,CASSFRDNYGYTF
TRBJ1-5,NA,TRBV2,NA,TGTGCCAGCGGCCCCCACCCCCATAGCAATCAGCCCCAGCATTTT,CASGPHPHSNQPQHF
TRBJ2-5,NA,TRBV6-6,NA,TGTGCCAGCAGCCTTCGGAGAGTCCAGAAAGAGACCCAGTACTTC,CASSLRRVQKETQYF
TRBJ2-3,NA,TRBV9,NA,TGTGCCAGCAGCGTCGCCCCGAACTCTGGAGATACGCAGTATTTT,CASSVAPNSGDTQYF
TRBJ2-2,TRBD2,TRBV2,NA,TGTGCCAGCAGGTGGGGGGGCACCGGGGAGCTGTTTTTT,CASRWGGTGELFF
TRBJ2-3,NA,TRBV7-7,NA,TGTGCCAGCAGCTTAGGGGCTAGCACAGATACGCAGTATTTT,CASSLGASTDTQYF
TRBJ2-2,NA,TRBV28,NA,TGTGCCAGCACGGACCCCAGGGGTGGGAACACCGGGGAGCTGTTTTTT,CASTDPRGGNTGELFF
TRBJ1-1,NA,TRBV6-5,once,TGTGCCAGCAGGGTGACACTGAACACTGAAGCTTTCTTT,CASRVTLNTEAFF
TRBJ2-3,NA,TRBV5-1,NA,TGCGCCAGCAGCTCGTCGACAGCTTCAGATACGCAGTATTTT,CASSSSTASDTQYF
TRBJ1-1,NA,TRBV4-3,NA,TGCGCCAGCAGCCTCGACAGGAACACTGAAGCTTTCTTT,CASSLDRNTEAFF
TRBJ1-1,NA,TRBV5-1,NA,TGCGCCAGCAGCCAAGGAGGGGCGAACACTGAAGCTTTCTTT,CASSQGGANTEAFF
TRBJ2-5,TRBD1,TRBV5-1,NA,TGCGCCAGCAGCTTACAGGGGCCCCAAGAGACCCAGTACTTC,CASSLQGPQETQYF
TRBJ2-1,TRBD2,TRBV3-1/TRBV3-2,NA,TGTGCCAGCAGCCATACAACGGTAGCGGGATACAATGAGCAGTTCTTC,CASSHTTVAGYNEQFF
TRBJ1-1,NA,TRBV5-4,once,TGTGCCAGCAGCGATCCAGACAGTGAAGCTTTCTTT,CASSDPDSEAFF
TRBJ2-3,TRBD2,TRBV24-1,NA,TGTGCCACCAGTGACACTAGCGGGGCAGATACGCAGTATTTT,CATSDTSGADTQYF
TRBJ2-5,NA,TRBV28,NA,TGTGCCAGCAGCCTTCGAGACATCAGGCAGTACTTC,CASSLRDIRQYF
TRBJ1-1,NA,TRBV29-1,NA,TGCAGCGTTGGACACACATGGCCGAACACTGAAGCTTTCTTT,CSVGHTWPNTEAFF